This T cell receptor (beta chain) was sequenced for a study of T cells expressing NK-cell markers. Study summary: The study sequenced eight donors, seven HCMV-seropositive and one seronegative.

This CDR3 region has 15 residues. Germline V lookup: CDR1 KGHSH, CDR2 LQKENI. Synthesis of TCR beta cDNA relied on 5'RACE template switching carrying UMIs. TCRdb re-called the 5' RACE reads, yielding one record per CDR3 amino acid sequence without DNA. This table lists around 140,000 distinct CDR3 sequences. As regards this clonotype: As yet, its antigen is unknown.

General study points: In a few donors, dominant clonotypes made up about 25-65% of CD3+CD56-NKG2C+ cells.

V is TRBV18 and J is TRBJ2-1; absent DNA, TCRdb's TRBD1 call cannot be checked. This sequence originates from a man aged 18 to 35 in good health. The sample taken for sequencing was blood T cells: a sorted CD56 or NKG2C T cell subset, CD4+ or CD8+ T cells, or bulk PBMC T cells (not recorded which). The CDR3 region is CASSPGAYSYNEQFF.